This entry is about one T cell receptor beta chain. This sample stems from a study of control samples from healthy donors and cancer patients. The V gene lost 1 base and the J gene lost 3 bases, with 4 bases spanning the gap. Germline V gene lookup returns CDR1 LGHNT and CDR2 FRNRAP. The CDR3 sequence is 14 residues long. The repertoire was sequenced with immunoSEQ multiplex PCR; TCRdb's copy has only in-frame clones and lacks some. The sample holds around 170,000 clones, around 90% seen once. The sequencing input was blood. The TCR sequence derives from a woman aged 25 to 39 in good health. The chain is built from TRBV12-5 and TRBJ2-6; D unresolved. CDR3 nucleotides: TGTGCTAGTGGTTTGGGGGGTGGGGCCAACGTCCTGACTTTC. It is translated as CASGLGGGANVLTF.